The 22 T cell receptor beta chains presented below share a single source sample, sequenced in a study of T cell changes during pregnancy in multiple sclerosis. TCRdb's table, derived via immunoSEQ multiplex PCR, lists solely in-frame clones and lacks some. The sample has tens of thousands of clones, approximately 94% seen once. The sample consisted of CD8+ T cells from peripheral blood mononuclear cells, taken after pregnancy. These receptors came from a female donor with multiple sclerosis, enrolled in a pregnancy study.

The rearrangement joins TRBV10-3 to TRBJ1-1; no clear D gene. Trimming removed 3 bases from V and 1 base from J, with 9 bases in between. The V gene's germline CDR1 is ENHRY and CDR2 SYGVKD. The CDR3 length is 14 residues. The CDR3 sequence is CAISEGAGNTEAFF. The CDR3 coding sequence is TGTGCCATCAGTGAAGGCGCAGGGAACACTGAAGCTTTCTTT.

The chain joins TRBV9 to TRBJ2-7, with D tentatively TRBD2 (6 bases). In germline, CDR1 is SGDLS, CDR2 YYNGEE. The CDR3 loop spans 16 amino acids. V lost 3 bases, J lost 1 base, and 17 bases lay in between. The CDR3 loop is CASSASTRDSSYEQYF. The CDR3 nucleotides read TGTGCCAGCAGCGCCTCGACCCGGGACTCTTCCTACGAGCAGTACTTC. Filled out from reference TRBV9 and TRBJ2-7, the complete variable domain reads DSGVTQTPKHLITATGQRVTLRCSPRSGDLSVYWYQQSLDQGLQFLIQYYNGEERAKGNILERFSAQQFPDLHSELNLSSLELGDSALYFCASSASTRDSSYEQYFGPGTRLTVT.

The CDR3 bases are TGCAGCGTTCAGGGACAGGGGTACACCGGGGAGCTGTTTTTT. The encoded protein is CSVQGQGYTGELFF. This chain uses TRBV29-1 with TRBJ2-2; 10 bases are shared with TRBD1. The J segment lost 3 bases and the V segment lost 5 bases, leaving 3 bases of the junction unmatched. Per the germline V gene, CDR1 is SQVTM and CDR2 is ANQGSEA. This CDR3 spans 14 amino acids.

The chain recombines TRBV27 with TRBJ2-7; 9 bases line up with TRBD2. Looked up from germline, CDR1 is MNHEY and CDR2 is SMNVEV (reference sequence). With 6 bases clipped from V and 4 bases from J, the junction kept 16 bases outside the gene matches. There are 17 residues in the CDR3. The CDR3: CASSFLGRSGGVYEQYF. The CDR3 DNA is TGTGCCAGCAGCTTCTTAGGTCGTAGCGGGGGAGTTTACGAGCAGTACTTC.

The gene calls are TRBV28 and TRBJ1-1; D uncertain. The germline gives CDR1 MDHEN, CDR2 SYDVKM. V was cut by 8 bases and J by 1 base, with 11 bases left in between. The CDR3 runs 13 residues. This CDR3 reads CASRFPGNTEAFF. CDR3 bases: TGTGCCAGCCGATTCCCAGGGAACACTGAAGCTTTCTTT.

The genes are TRBV6-1 and TRBJ1-4, with D maybe TRBD1 (6 bases). The germline gives CDR1 MNHNS, CDR2 SASEGT. CDR3 length equals 14 residues. The V and J ends lost 5 bases and 7 bases respectively, with 14 bases between them. The CDR3 DNA follows: TGTGCCAGCAGTCCCCAGGGGTTCTTTGAAAAACTGTTTTTT. The encoded protein is CASSPQGFFEKLFF.

The chain recombines TRBV9 with TRBJ2-7; weak D call: TRBD2 (5 bases). Per germline, CDR1 SGDLS and CDR2 YYNGEE. The CDR3 is made up of 15 amino acids. V was pared by 4 bases and J by 5 bases, with 19 bases between. DNA of the CDR3: TGTGCCAGCAGCAATCCTACCGGGAATTCCCACGAGCAGTACTTC. Translating gives CASSNPTGNSHEQYF.

This clone was seen just once. The chain is built from TRBV27 and TRBJ2-5; no firm D call. The CDR3 totals 13 residues. CDR1 MNHEY and CDR2 SMNVEV come from the germline V gene (reference sequence). Trimming pared 1 base from V and 1 base from J, leaving 4 bases between. In nucleotides, the CDR3 is TGTGCCAGCAGTTTATTTCGCCAAGAGACCCAGTACTTC. Amino acid sequence: CASSLFRQETQYF.

The V and J genes are TRBV4-3 and TRBJ2-7; D is possibly TRBD2 (6 bases). Germline V lookup: CDR1 LGHNA, CDR2 YSLEER. The CDR3 runs 14 residues. Deletions cut 2 bases from V and 2 bases from J, with 10 bases between. The CDR3 DNA is TGCGCCAGCAGCCAAAGGACGGGGGCCTACGAGCAGTACTTC. Its protein is CASSQRTGAYEQYF.

V gene TRBV7-9 combines with J gene TRBJ1-2; 7 bases line up with TRBD1. This CDR3 contains 19 residues. The V and J ends lost 3 bases and 0 bases, in that order; junction bases with no gene match: 16. Germline-derived CDR1 and CDR2 are SEHNR and FQNEAQ (reference sequence). Here the CDR3 reads CASSFSLGEDREANYGYTF. Written as DNA, the CDR3 is TGTGCCAGCAGCTTCAGTTTAGGGGAAGACAGGGAGGCTAACTATGGCTACACCTTC.

V gene TRBV6-5 combines with J gene TRBJ1-2; TRBD1 matches at 8 bases. This CDR3 contains 14 residues. Per germline, CDR1 MNHEY and CDR2 SVGAGI. V lost 8 bases to trimming and J lost 4 bases; unmatched junction nucleotides: 9. The DNA for the CDR3 is TGTGCCAGCGCGGGACAGGAGACTTCCTATGGCTACACCTTC. The encoded protein is CASAGQETSYGYTF.

CDR3 region: CASSIGLGGTEAFF. In DNA, the CDR3 is TGTGCCAGTAGTATAGGTCTGGGAGGCACTGAAGCTTTCTTT. The chain joins TRBV19 to TRBJ1-1; no firm D call. This CDR3 is 14 amino acids long. CDR1 is LNHDA, CDR2 SQIVND, per germline (reference sequence). V lost 1 base and J lost 4, with 10 bases in between.

The CDR3 is CASSPQEVETQYF. CDR3 in DNA: TGTGCCAGCAGCCCTCAAGAGGTAGAGACCCAGTACTTC. This chain connects TRBV9 to TRBJ2-5; D unresolved. The CDR3 is made up of 13 amino acids. Trimming shortened V by 4 bases and J by 4 bases, and 11 bases separated the two germline ends. Germline lookup yields CDR1 SGDLS and CDR2 YYNGEE.

The V and J genes are TRBV29-1 and TRBJ2-5, with 9 bases fitting TRBD2. This CDR3 has 16 amino acids. The V and J ends lost 3 bases and 2 bases, in that order; junction bases with no gene match: 10. Germline V gene data show CDR1 as SQVTM and CDR2 as ANQGSEA. The CDR3 coding sequence is TGCAGCGTTGATGTTATGGGACTAGCTCGGCAAGAGACCCAGTACTTC. Its protein is CSVDVMGLARQETQYF.

The chain recombines TRBV4-3 with TRBJ1-5; TRBD1 matches 8 bases. This CDR3 has 15 amino acids. V dropped 2 bases and J dropped 5; count of bases not matched to a gene: 5. Germline CDR1 is LGHNA and CDR2 is YSLEER. The CDR3 region has the DNA TGCGCCAGCAGCCAACTCCAGGGGGCCGATCAGCCCCAGCATTTT. The encoded protein is CASSQLQGADQPQHF.

J is TRBJ2-2 and V is TRBV29-1; 7 nucleotides agree with TRBD2. The CDR3 is made up of 16 amino acids. Germline CDR1 SQVTM, CDR2 ANQGSEA. V was clipped by 0 bases and J by 6 bases; unmatched bases: 10. CDR3 nucleotides: TGCAGCGTTGAAGAGCCAGGACTAGACTCTCCCGGGGAGCTGTTTTTT. It codes for CSVEEPGLDSPGELFF.

The chain has TRBV2 and TRBJ2-7, with TRBD1 as a possible D gene (6 bases). V shed 11 bases and J shed 6 bases, with 17 bases lying between them. Germline V gene data show CDR1 as SNHLY and CDR2 as FYNNEI. This CDR3 has 12 residues. The CDR3 sequence is CAGVRGNSEQYF. The CDR3 DNA is TGTGCCGGGGTCAGGGGCAATTCCGAGCAGTACTTC.

The CDR3 is CASSQDPGGAIDTQYF. The CDR3 region has the DNA TGCGCCAGCAGCCAAGATCCTGGGGGGGCCATAGATACGCAGTATTTT. The chain recombines TRBV4-3 with TRBJ2-3; D might be TRBD2 (7 bases). Trimming took 0 bases from V and 5 from J, leaving 15 bases between them. CDR3 length: 16 amino acids. Germline values: CDR1 LGHNA, CDR2 YSLEER.

This rearrangement joins TRBV7-8 to TRBJ2-7; tentative D call: TRBD2 (6 bases). The CDR3 runs 13 residues. Germline assignment: CDR1 SGHVS and CDR2 FQNEAQ. Trimming shortened V by 2 bases and J by 4 bases, and 9 bases separated the two germline ends. The CDR3 sequence is CASSLRRVYEQYF. CDR3 nucleotides: TGTGCCAGCAGCTTACGGAGGGTTTACGAGCAGTACTTC.

The V and J genes are TRBV7-9 and TRBJ2-7; D ambiguous. Per germline, CDR1 SEHNR and CDR2 FQNEAQ (reference sequence). The CDR3 sequence is 13 residues long. The V end was cut by 5 bases, the J end by 5 bases, with 13 bases between. The CDR3 reads CASSRDNKDEQYF. The CDR3 DNA follows: TGTGCCAGCAGCCGCGACAACAAGGACGAGCAGTACTTC.

The genes are TRBV27 and TRBJ2-1, with 7 bases that match TRBD2. Looked up from germline, CDR1 is MNHEY and CDR2 is SMNVEV (reference sequence). Trimming removed 5 bases from V and 4 bases from J; junction bases left unmatched: 11. The CDR3 is made up of 16 amino acids. The CDR3 DNA reads as TGTGCCAGCAGTCCGTGGACTAGTCCCACATACAATGAGCAGTTCTTC. Translating it yields CASSPWTSPTYNEQFF.

This clone was counted a single time. V is TRBV27 and J is TRBJ2-7, with D maybe TRBD1 (6 bases). V shed 4 bases and J shed 5 bases, with 18 bases lying between them. Germline CDR1 and CDR2: MNHEY and SMNVEV (reference sequence). CDR3 length equals 15 residues. The CDR3 region has the DNA TGTGCCAGCAGTTACCGGGCAGGGGTCTTCCACGAGCAGTACTTC. Translation: CASSYRAGVFHEQYF.